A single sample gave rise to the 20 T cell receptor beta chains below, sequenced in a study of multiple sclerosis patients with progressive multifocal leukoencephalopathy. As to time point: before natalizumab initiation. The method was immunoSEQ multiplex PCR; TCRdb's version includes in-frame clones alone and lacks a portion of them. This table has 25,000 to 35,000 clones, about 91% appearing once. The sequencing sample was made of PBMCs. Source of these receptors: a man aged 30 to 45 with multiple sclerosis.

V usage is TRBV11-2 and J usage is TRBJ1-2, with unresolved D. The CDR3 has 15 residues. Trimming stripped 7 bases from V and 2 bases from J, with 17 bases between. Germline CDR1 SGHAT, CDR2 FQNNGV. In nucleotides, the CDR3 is TGTGCCAGCAACCAAATCCGCGGTTACAACTATGGCTACACCTTC. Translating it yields CASNQIRGYNYGYTF.

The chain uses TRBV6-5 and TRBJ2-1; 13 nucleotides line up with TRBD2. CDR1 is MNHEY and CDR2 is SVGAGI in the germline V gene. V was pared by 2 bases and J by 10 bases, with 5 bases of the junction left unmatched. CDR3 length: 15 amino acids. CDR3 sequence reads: CASSYGTSGATEQFF. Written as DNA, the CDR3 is TGTGCCAGCAGTTACGGGACTAGCGGGGCCACAGAGCAGTTCTTC.

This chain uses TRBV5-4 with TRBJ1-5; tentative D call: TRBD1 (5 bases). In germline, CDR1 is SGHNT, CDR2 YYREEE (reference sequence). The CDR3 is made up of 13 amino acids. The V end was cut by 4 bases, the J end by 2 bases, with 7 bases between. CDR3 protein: CASSVGGNQPQHF. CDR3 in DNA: TGTGCCAGCAGCGTAGGGGGCAATCAGCCCCAGCATTTT.

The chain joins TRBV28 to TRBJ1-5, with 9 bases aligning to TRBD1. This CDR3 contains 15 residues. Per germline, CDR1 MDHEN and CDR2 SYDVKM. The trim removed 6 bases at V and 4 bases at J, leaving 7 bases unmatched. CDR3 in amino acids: CASSLPGTGNQPQHF. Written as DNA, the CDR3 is TGTGCCAGCAGCTTACCCGGGACAGGGAATCAGCCCCAGCATTTT.

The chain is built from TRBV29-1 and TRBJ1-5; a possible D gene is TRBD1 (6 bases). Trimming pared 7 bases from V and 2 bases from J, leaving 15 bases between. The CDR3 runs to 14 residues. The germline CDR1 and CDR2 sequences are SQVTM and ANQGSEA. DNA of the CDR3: TGCAGCGCTTTGACAGGAAAGCGCAATCAGCCCCAGCATTTT. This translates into CSALTGKRNQPQHF.

The CDR3 DNA follows: TGTGCCAGCTCACCTGGGTCCACCTACGAGCAGTACTTC. This gives the protein CASSPGSTYEQYF. The gene calls are TRBV18 and TRBJ2-5; D remains unclear. Near its end, the DNA agrees better with TRBJ2-7, so the J call may be wrong. This CDR3 spans 13 amino acids. The germline CDR1 and CDR2 sequences are KGHSH and LQKENI.

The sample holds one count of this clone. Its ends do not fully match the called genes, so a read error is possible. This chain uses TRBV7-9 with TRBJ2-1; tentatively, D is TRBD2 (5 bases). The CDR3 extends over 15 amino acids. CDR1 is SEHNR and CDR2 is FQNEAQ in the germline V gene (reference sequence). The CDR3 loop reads CAISLDLRSYNEQFF. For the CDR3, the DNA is TGTGCCATCAGCTTGGACTTACGCTCCTACAATGAGCAGTTCTTC.

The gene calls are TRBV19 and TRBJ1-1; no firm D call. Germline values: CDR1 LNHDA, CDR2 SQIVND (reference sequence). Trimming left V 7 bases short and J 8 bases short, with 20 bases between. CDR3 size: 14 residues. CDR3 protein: CASTLTWEGNEAFF. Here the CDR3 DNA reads TGTGCCAGTACCCTGACGTGGGAGGGAAACGAAGCTTTCTTT.

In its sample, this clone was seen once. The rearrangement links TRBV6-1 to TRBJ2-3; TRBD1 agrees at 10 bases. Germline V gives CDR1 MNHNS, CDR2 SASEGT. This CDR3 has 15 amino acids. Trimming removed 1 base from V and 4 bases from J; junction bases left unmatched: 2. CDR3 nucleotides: TGTGCCAGCAGTGAAGGCGGACAGGGGGCAGATACGCAGTATTTT. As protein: CASSEGGQGADTQYF.

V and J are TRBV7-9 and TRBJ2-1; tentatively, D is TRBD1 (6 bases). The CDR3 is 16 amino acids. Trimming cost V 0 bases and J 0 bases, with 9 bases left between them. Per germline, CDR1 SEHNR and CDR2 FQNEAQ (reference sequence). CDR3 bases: TGTGCCAGCAGCTTAGCGGACAGTAGCTCCTACAATGAGCAGTTCTTC. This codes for CASSLADSSSYNEQFF.

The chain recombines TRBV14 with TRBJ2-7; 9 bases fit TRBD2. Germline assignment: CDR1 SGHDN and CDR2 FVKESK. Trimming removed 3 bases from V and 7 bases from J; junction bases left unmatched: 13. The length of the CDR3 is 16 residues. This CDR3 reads CASSQERLAGPSEQYF. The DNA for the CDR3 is TGTGCCAGCAGCCAGGAGCGCCTAGCGGGGCCTTCTGAGCAGTACTTC.

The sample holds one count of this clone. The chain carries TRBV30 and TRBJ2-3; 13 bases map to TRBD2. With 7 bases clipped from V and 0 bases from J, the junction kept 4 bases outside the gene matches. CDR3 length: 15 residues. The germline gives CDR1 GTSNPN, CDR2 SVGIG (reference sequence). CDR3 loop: CAFGLAGVSTDTQYF. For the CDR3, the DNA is TGTGCCTTCGGACTAGCGGGAGTCAGCACAGATACGCAGTATTTT.

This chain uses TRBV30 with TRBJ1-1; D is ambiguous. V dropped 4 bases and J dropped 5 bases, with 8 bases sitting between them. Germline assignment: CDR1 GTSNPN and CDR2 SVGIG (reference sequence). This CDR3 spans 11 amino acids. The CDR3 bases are TGTGCCTGGAAAAGGCTAACTGAAGCTTTCTTT. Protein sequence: CAWKRLTEAFF.

CDR3: CASSKVGANVLTF. The CDR3 DNA sequence: TGTGCCAGCTCGAAAGTTGGGGCCAACGTCCTGACTTTC. This sequence joins TRBV19 and TRBJ2-6; D uncertain. The V end lost 9 bases, the J end lost 3 bases, and 9 bases lay between the germline ends. The CDR3 has 13 amino acids. Germline CDR1 is LNHDA and CDR2 is SQIVND (reference sequence).

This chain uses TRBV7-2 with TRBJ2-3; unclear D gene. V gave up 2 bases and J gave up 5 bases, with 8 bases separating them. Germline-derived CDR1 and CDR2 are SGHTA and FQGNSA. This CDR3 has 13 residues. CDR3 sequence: CASSLTRLDTQYF. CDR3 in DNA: TGTGCCAGCAGCTTAACACGCCTAGATACGCAGTATTTT.

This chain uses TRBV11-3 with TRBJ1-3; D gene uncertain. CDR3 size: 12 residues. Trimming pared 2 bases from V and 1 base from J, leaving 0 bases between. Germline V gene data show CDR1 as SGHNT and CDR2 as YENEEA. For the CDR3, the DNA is TGTGCCAGCAGCTTATCTGGAAACACCATATATTTT. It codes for CASSLSGNTIYF.

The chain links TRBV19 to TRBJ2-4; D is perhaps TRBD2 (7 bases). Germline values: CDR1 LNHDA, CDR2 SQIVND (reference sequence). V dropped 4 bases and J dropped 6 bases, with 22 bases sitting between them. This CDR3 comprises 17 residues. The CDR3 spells CASSNGGLRPGLNIQYF. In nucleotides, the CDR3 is TGTGCCAGTAGTAACGGGGGGCTAAGGCCGGGCCTAAACATTCAGTACTTC.

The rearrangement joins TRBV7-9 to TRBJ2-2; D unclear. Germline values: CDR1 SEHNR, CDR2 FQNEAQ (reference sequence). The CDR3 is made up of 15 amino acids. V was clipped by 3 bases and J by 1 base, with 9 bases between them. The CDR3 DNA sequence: TGTGCCAGCAGCTTCTGGACGGGGAACACCGGGGAGCTGTTTTTT. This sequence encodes CASSFWTGNTGELFF. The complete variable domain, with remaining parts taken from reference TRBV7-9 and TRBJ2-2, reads DTGVSQNPRHKITKRGQNVTFRCDPISEHNRLYWYRQTLGQGPEFLTYFQNEAQLEKSRLLSDRFSAERPKGSFSTLEIQRTEQGDSAMYLCASSFWTGNTGELFFGEGSRLTVL.

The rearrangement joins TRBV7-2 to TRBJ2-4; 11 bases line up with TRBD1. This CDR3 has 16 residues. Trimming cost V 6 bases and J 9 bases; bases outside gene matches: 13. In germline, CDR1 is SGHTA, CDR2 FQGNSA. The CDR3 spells CASSPTGTGGSGIQYF. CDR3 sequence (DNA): TGTGCCAGCAGTCCGACCGGGACAGGGGGGTCAGGCATTCAGTACTTC.

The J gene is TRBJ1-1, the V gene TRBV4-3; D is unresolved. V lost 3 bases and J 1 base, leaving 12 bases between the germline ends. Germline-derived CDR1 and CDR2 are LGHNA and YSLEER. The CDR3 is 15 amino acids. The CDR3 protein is CASSQAPLENTEAFF. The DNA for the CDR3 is TGCGCCAGCAGCCAGGCCCCCCTGGAGAACACTGAAGCTTTCTTT.